The 8 T cell receptor beta chains given below trace back to one sample, sequenced in a study of blood T cell repertoires in COVID-19. Only in-frame clones appear in the TCRdb table, and some are missing; sequencing was by immunoSEQ multiplex PCR. The table records about 340,000 clones, 70% to 90% of them present only once. Sequenced: peripheral blood. The receptors were sampled from a woman in her sixties with COVID-19, enrolled during active disease.

The chain recombines TRBV10-3 with TRBJ2-5, with 7 bases fitting TRBD2. Germline CDR1 ENHRY, CDR2 SYGVKD. CDR3 length equals 15 residues. The V segment lost 4 bases and the J segment 3 bases; nucleotides outside the gene matches: 8. The DNA for the CDR3 is TGTGCCATCAGTGGCCTCTCGGGGGGAAAAGAGACCCAGTACTTC. Amino acid sequence: CAISGLSGGKETQYF.

This chain uses TRBV21-1 with TRBJ1-1; TRBD1 is the table's D call and was not checked against the DNA. TRBV21-1 is assigned pseudogene status. There are 17 residues in the CDR3. CDR3 region: CASSNVALQVINTEAFF. The DNA for the CDR3 is TGTGCCAGCAGCAATGTGGCCCTACAGGTGATTAACACTGAAGCTTTCTTT.

This chain uses TRBV24-1 with TRBJ1-5; maybe TRBD1 (5 bases). This CDR3 spans 16 amino acids. V was shortened by 3 bases and J by 7 bases, with 18 bases between the two germline ends. CDR1 and CDR2 (germline): KGHDR, SFDVKD. The CDR3 region has the DNA TGTGCCACCAGTGATCCCCTTGGGGCGTTAGGGCAGCCCCAGCATTTT. This translates into CATSDPLGALGQPQHF.

This clone occurred once. This CDR3 is CASSLAAGQGSYGYTF. For the CDR3, the DNA is TGCGCCAGCAGCTTGGCGGCAGGACAGGGCAGCTATGGCTACACCTTC. The rearrangement uses TRBV5-1 and TRBJ1-2; 8 nucleotides line up with TRBD1. Germline lookup yields CDR1 SGHRS and CDR2 YFSETQ. Trimming removed 0 bases from V and 4 bases from J; junction bases left unmatched: 8. CDR3 length: 16 residues.

The gene calls are TRBV7-2 and TRBJ1-2; D ambiguous. This CDR3 has 13 residues. The V end was cut by 5 bases, the J end by 4 bases, with 11 bases between. Germline CDR1 reads SGHTA; CDR2 reads FQGNSA. The CDR3 bases are TGTGCCAGCAGCCCAGAGGCGGGCTATGGCTACACCTTC. Encoded protein: CASSPEAGYGYTF.

The rearrangement uses TRBV29-1 and TRBJ2-2, with a weak D call TRBD1 (6 bases). Trimming took 4 bases from V and 4 from J, leaving 13 bases between them. Germline CDR1 SQVTM, CDR2 ANQGSEA. The length of the CDR3 is 14 residues. For the CDR3, the DNA is TGCAGCGTTGTAGGCCAGGGGAGCACCGGGGAGCTGTTTTTT. Protein: CSVVGQGSTGELFF.

V is TRBV30 and J is TRBJ2-5, with 9 positions matching TRBD2. The CDR3 extends over 15 amino acids. Germline V gives CDR1 GTSNPN, CDR2 SVGIG (reference sequence). Trimming removed 2 bases from V and 1 base from J; junction bases left unmatched: 5. CDR3 in DNA: TGTGCCTGGAGTAGCGGGGGGTCCCGCCAAGAGACCCAGTACTTC. It translates to CAWSSGGSRQETQYF. Full variable domain (outside the CDR3, taken from reference TRBV30 and TRBJ2-5): SQTIHQWPATLVQPVGSPLSLECTVEGTSNPNLYWYRQAAGRGLQLLFYSVGIGQISSEVPQNLSASRPQDRQFILSSKKLLLSDSGFYLCAWSSGGSRQETQYFGPGTRLLVL.

The chain couples TRBV6-5 to TRBJ1-2; the match to TRBD1 covers 7 bases. This CDR3 has 11 residues. Germline loops: CDR1 MNHEY, CDR2 SVGAGI. With 8 bases clipped from V and 4 bases from J, the junction kept 1 base outside the gene matches. The CDR3 DNA sequence: TGTGCCAGCTGGACAGGCTATGGCTACACCTTC. It yields the protein CASWTGYGYTF.